Listed below are T cell receptor beta chains from one sample, sequenced in a study of CXCR3-negative and CXCR3-positive naive CD8 T cells. One entry per CDR3 protein, without DNA, is what TCRdb gives after re-calling the 5' RACE reads. The sample has some 50,000 distinct CDR3 sequences. The sample consisted of naive CXCR3- CD8+ T cells from blood. These receptors all come from a human donor in good health. Some clones in this sample may be carry-over from other donors' samples. CDR3s include the opening cysteine and the closing phenylalanine or tryptophan. Fields, in order: clone size, J gene, V gene, CDR3 protein. The size entry is marked missing in some rows and otherwise reads once, few, many or a size class.

NA TRBJ1-2 TRBV5-1 CASSLGDTPNYGYTF
NA TRBJ1-5 TRBV16 CASAQQDSNQPQHF
NA TRBJ2-4 TRBV12-3/TRBV12-4 CASALLRDIQYF
medium-sized TRBJ2-7 TRBV29-1 CSVEDGPVGEQYF
NA TRBJ1-1 TRBV7-6 CASSRGQGRIEAFF
NA TRBJ2-3 TRBV29-1 CSVGQWESTDTQYF
NA TRBJ2-1 TRBV3-1 CASSHRTVYNEQFF
NA TRBJ2-1 TRBV15 CATSLEREAYNEQFF
NA TRBJ1-1 TRBV5-6 CASSGGTVMNTEAFF
NA TRBJ2-1 TRBV6-2/TRBV6-3 CASSLLAVYNEQFF
NA TRBJ2-7 TRBV4-2 CASSQQASDEQYF
NA TRBJ2-7 TRBV7-9 CASSPQGGTGYEQYF
NA TRBJ1-1 TRBV27 CASSLWAGTPNTEAFF
NA TRBJ2-1 TRBV7-8 CASSLGGDWSYNEQFF
NA TRBJ2-1 TRBV20-1 CSARQDLNSYNEQFF
NA TRBJ2-7 TRBV5-1 CASSLEGYEQYF
NA TRBJ2-7 TRBV9 CASSVASGVNYEQYF
NA TRBJ1-5 TRBV4-2 CASSQDEYQTGPLNQPQHF
NA TRBJ1-1 TRBV7-9 CASSPQRATEAFF
NA TRBJ2-1 TRBV29-1 CSVARGSTVNEQFF
NA TRBJ1-5 TRBV28 CASSPQGGSLAQHF
NA TRBJ1-1 TRBV28 CASSPDRGSTEAFF
NA TRBJ2-7 TRBV7-2 CASSLLGLGIEQYF
NA TRBJ1-2 TRBV20-1 CSARDRANYGYTF
NA TRBJ2-7 TRBV28 CASTPGGQSILVSYEQYF
NA TRBJ1-1 TRBV29-1 CSVEERGTGDTEAFF
NA TRBJ2-1 TRBV7-3 CASSLHPGLYNEQFF
NA TRBJ1-1 TRBV4-1 CASSQQDDENTEAFF
NA TRBJ2-2 TRBV12-3/TRBV12-4 CASSLWGGELFF
NA TRBJ2-5 TRBV7-9 CASKSGEETQYF
NA TRBJ1-5 TRBV4-2 CASSQVEQGNQPQHF
NA TRBJ2-7 TRBV6-1 CASSESIRPTLYEQYF
NA TRBJ2-1 TRBV10-3 CAISESKRGGYNEQFF
NA TRBJ2-2 TRBV29-1 CSVEDGRGPTGELFF
NA TRBJ1-2 TRBV5-1 CASSLVSGSPSNYGYTF
NA TRBJ1-2 TRBV29-1 CSVEALSERYYGYTF
NA TRBJ2-6 TRBV29-1 CSVSSGANVLTF
NA TRBJ2-7 TRBV10-3 CAIKSSGSSYEQYF
NA TRBJ2-1 TRBV4-1 CASSQEVWNEQFF
NA TRBJ1-5 TRBV24-1 CATSDLGCSNQPQHF
NA TRBJ1-2 TRBV6-5 CASSFTGSYGYTF
NA TRBJ2-5 TRBV7-9 CASSLAVGAAETQYF
NA TRBJ2-1 TRBV7-9 CASSILSNEQFF
NA TRBJ1-3 TRBV7-6 CASSLVVKADTIYF
NA TRBJ2-1 TRBV5-1 CASSAWKVPNEQFF
NA TRBJ2-4 TRBV2 CASSDEGADIQYF
NA TRBJ1-1 TRBV9 CASSVPGPEAFF
NA TRBJ2-1 TRBV29-1 CSVGLSSYNEQFF